Here is one T cell receptor beta chain with its context. What it recognizes is unknown. CDR1 and CDR2 (germline): MDHEN, SYDVKM. Trimming took off 2 bases at V and 3 bases at J, with 14 bases between the two ends. The CDR3 is 15 residues long. The sample comes from a study of T cell responses to AZD1222 COVID-19 vaccine. Method: immunoSEQ multiplex PCR; TCRdb's copy keeps in-frame clones and lacks some. The table includes 95,000 to 110,000 clones, approximately 88% detected once. Regarding the study as a whole: Unmutated regions of variants are reportedly targeted by nearly half of spike-specific TCRs. Only after the peak T cell response were repertoires sampled.

The clonotype originates from an adult in good health. The V and J genes are TRBV28 and TRBJ2-7; D possibly corresponds to TRBD2 (7 bases). The source was peripheral blood, collected on day 0 of AZD1222 vaccination. The CDR3 coding sequence is TGTGCCAGCAGTTTAACGGGGGGCCCTATCTACGAGCAGTACTTC. This translates into CASSLTGGPIYEQYF.